Listed below are T cell receptor beta chains from one sample, sequenced in a study of T-cell memory formation after mild COVID-19. TCRdb re-analysed the 5' RACE reads in MiXCR, keeping a single row per CDR3 protein. The sample yields over 70,000 distinct CDR3 sequences, 13% seen once. The source material was PBMCs or a T cell subset sorted from them (not recorded which). The origin of the receptors is an adult woman who had mild COVID-19 (a few samples of this study predate the infection). Cell type and time point are not known. CDR3s include the opening cysteine and the closing phenylalanine or tryptophan. Fields, in order: D gene, J gene, V gene, clone size, CDR3 protein, CDR3 DNA. The D gene is left open where the match is weak. Not all rows give a size; the values are once, few, many and, for expanded clones, a class.

D gene: NA
J gene: TRBJ1-2
V gene: TRBV18
clone size: NA
CDR3 protein: CASSPSGVYDGYTF
CDR3 DNA: TGTGCCAGCTCACCTTCGGGGGTTTATGATGGCTACACCTTC

D gene: NA
J gene: TRBJ2-5
V gene: TRBV12-3/TRBV12-4
clone size: NA
CDR3 protein: CASSSDAGPQETQYF
CDR3 DNA: TGTGCCAGCAGTTCCGACGCGGGTCCCCAGGAGACCCAGTACTTC

D gene: NA
J gene: TRBJ1-1
V gene: TRBV6-5
clone size: NA
CDR3 protein: CASTPGFLGTEAFF
CDR3 DNA: TGTGCCAGCACCCCAGGGTTTTTGGGAACTGAAGCTTTCTTT

D gene: NA
J gene: TRBJ2-7
V gene: TRBV2
clone size: NA
CDR3 protein: CASSDGGGPDEQYF
CDR3 DNA: TGTGCCAGCAGTGATGGAGGGGGCCCTGATGAGCAGTACTTC

D gene: TRBD2
J gene: TRBJ2-7
V gene: TRBV18
clone size: few
CDR3 protein: CASSLGGTGGVSYEQYF
CDR3 DNA: TGTGCCAGCTCACTCGGGGGGACGGGAGGCGTCTCCTACGAGCAGTACTTC

D gene: NA
J gene: TRBJ1-5
V gene: TRBV7-6
clone size: NA
CDR3 protein: CASSREGLGQPQHF
CDR3 DNA: TGTGCCAGCAGCCGTGAGGGGCTGGGTCAGCCCCAGCATTTT

D gene: TRBD1
J gene: TRBJ2-7
V gene: TRBV7-9
clone size: few
CDR3 protein: CASSFQPGQGLDEQYF
CDR3 DNA: TGTGCCAGCAGCTTCCAACCGGGACAGGGCCTCGACGAGCAGTACTTC

D gene: TRBD1
J gene: TRBJ1-1
V gene: TRBV10-3
clone size: NA
CDR3 protein: CAISGGQGVTEAFF
CDR3 DNA: TGTGCCATCAGCGGAGGACAGGGCGTCACTGAAGCTTTCTTT

D gene: NA
J gene: TRBJ2-7
V gene: TRBV24-1
clone size: few
CDR3 protein: CATSVGSTSSYEQYF
CDR3 DNA: TGTGCCACCAGTGTAGGGTCGACTAGTTCCTACGAGCAGTACTTC

D gene: NA
J gene: TRBJ2-4
V gene: TRBV10-3
clone size: few
CDR3 protein: CAISEYTSEAKNIQYF
CDR3 DNA: TGTGCCATCAGTGAGTACACCTCGGAAGCCAAAAACATTCAGTACTTC

D gene: TRBD1
J gene: TRBJ1-2
V gene: TRBV27
clone size: NA
CDR3 protein: CASVGWTGARSYGYTF
CDR3 DNA: TGTGCCAGCGTAGGGTGGACAGGAGCGAGAAGTTATGGCTACACCTTC

D gene: TRBD1
J gene: TRBJ2-1
V gene: TRBV7-9
clone size: few
CDR3 protein: CASSLPRDRGYNEQFF
CDR3 DNA: TGTGCCAGCAGCTTACCCCGGGACAGGGGCTACAATGAGCAGTTCTTC

D gene: NA
J gene: TRBJ2-5
V gene: TRBV15
clone size: NA
CDR3 protein: CATSKGVQETQYF
CDR3 DNA: TGTGCCACCAGCAAAGGAGTCCAAGAGACCCAGTACTTC

D gene: NA
J gene: TRBJ2-1
V gene: TRBV11-2
clone size: NA
CDR3 protein: CASSLDRVRSSYNEQFF
CDR3 DNA: TGTGCCAGCAGCTTAGATCGGGTTAGAAGCTCCTACAATGAGCAGTTCTTC

D gene: NA
J gene: TRBJ2-7
V gene: TRBV19
clone size: few
CDR3 protein: CASRGLTPYYEQYF
CDR3 DNA: TGTGCCAGTAGGGGCTTGACTCCGTACTACGAGCAGTACTTC

D gene: NA
J gene: TRBJ2-7
V gene: TRBV5-1
clone size: few
CDR3 protein: CASSLSGSQIPYEQYF
CDR3 DNA: TGCGCCAGCAGCTTGAGTGGCTCCCAGATACCCTACGAGCAGTACTTC

D gene: TRBD1
J gene: TRBJ2-3
V gene: TRBV12-3/TRBV12-4
clone size: NA
CDR3 protein: CASSLRQGEDTQYF
CDR3 DNA: TGTGCCAGCAGTTTGAGACAGGGGGAAGATACGCAGTATTTT

D gene: NA
J gene: TRBJ1-2
V gene: TRBV5-5
clone size: NA
CDR3 protein: CASSLARGTEIPYGYTF
CDR3 DNA: TGTGCCAGCAGTCTCGCTCGCGGGACCGAGATTCCTTATGGCTACACCTTC

D gene: NA
J gene: TRBJ2-4
V gene: TRBV15
clone size: NA
CDR3 protein: CATSRDRGLDIQYF
CDR3 DNA: TGTGCCACCAGCAGAGATAGGGGACTCGACATTCAGTACTTC

D gene: TRBD1
J gene: TRBJ1-2
V gene: TRBV9
clone size: NA
CDR3 protein: CASRAGTGDGYTF
CDR3 DNA: TGTGCCAGCAGGGCCGGGACAGGGGATGGCTACACCTTC

D gene: NA
J gene: TRBJ2-7
V gene: TRBV7-9
clone size: NA
CDR3 protein: CASSPKEGPVDEQYF
CDR3 DNA: TGTGCCAGCAGCCCGAAGGAGGGCCCCGTCGACGAGCAGTACTTC

D gene: NA
J gene: TRBJ2-3
V gene: TRBV4-2
clone size: few
CDR3 protein: CASSQDLGTATDTQYF
CDR3 DNA: TGTGCCAGCAGCCAAGATTTGGGGACTGCCACAGATACGCAGTATTTT

D gene: NA
J gene: TRBJ1-2
V gene: TRBV15
clone size: few
CDR3 protein: CATSSTFNYGYTF
CDR3 DNA: TGTGCCACCAGCAGCACGTTCAACTATGGCTACACCTTC

D gene: TRBD2
J gene: TRBJ2-3
V gene: TRBV7-9
clone size: many
CDR3 protein: CASSLLALAADTQYF
CDR3 DNA: TGTGCCAGCAGCTTATTAGCACTAGCGGCAGATACGCAGTATTTT

D gene: NA
J gene: TRBJ2-2
V gene: TRBV7-3
clone size: few
CDR3 protein: CASSLEGNGELFF
CDR3 DNA: TGTGCCAGCAGCTTGGAGGGGAACGGGGAGCTGTTTTTT

D gene: NA
J gene: TRBJ2-3
V gene: TRBV7-2
clone size: NA
CDR3 protein: CASSFWGSTDTQYF
CDR3 DNA: TGTGCCAGCAGCTTTTGGGGTAGCACAGATACGCAGTATTTT

D gene: NA
J gene: TRBJ2-7
V gene: TRBV7-2
clone size: NA
CDR3 protein: CASSLVPERGIYEQYF
CDR3 DNA: TGTGCCAGCAGCTTAGTTCCGGAGAGAGGAATCTACGAGCAGTACTTC

D gene: NA
J gene: TRBJ2-1
V gene: TRBV6-2/TRBV6-3
clone size: few
CDR3 protein: CASSHQGASEYNEQFF
CDR3 DNA: TGTGCCAGCAGCCACCAAGGGGCTAGCGAGTACAATGAGCAGTTCTTC